The source of this T cell receptor beta chain is a study of shared clonotypes between healthy human individuals. Sequencing used immunoSEQ multiplex PCR; TCRdb keeps in-frame clones, though not all of them. Seen here are about 1 million clones, about 84% observed once, and the top ten hold more than 0.5%. This clonotype was sampled from a man between 18 and 29 years old in good health. Some clones in this sample may be carry-over from other donors' samples. Input material: memory CD4+ T cells from PBMCs. Subset of the sample: CD45RA-negative fraction.

CDR3 protein: CASSYDRGPEAFF. CDR3 DNA: TGTGCCAGCAGTTATGACAGGGGCCCTGAAGCTTTCTTT. The rearrangement uses TRBV6-5 and TRBJ1-1; 8 nucleotides agree with TRBD1. CDR1 is MNHEY, CDR2 SVGAGI, per germline. The V gene end was trimmed by 3 bases and the J gene end by 6 bases; junction bases not matched to a gene: 3. The CDR3 is 13 amino acids.